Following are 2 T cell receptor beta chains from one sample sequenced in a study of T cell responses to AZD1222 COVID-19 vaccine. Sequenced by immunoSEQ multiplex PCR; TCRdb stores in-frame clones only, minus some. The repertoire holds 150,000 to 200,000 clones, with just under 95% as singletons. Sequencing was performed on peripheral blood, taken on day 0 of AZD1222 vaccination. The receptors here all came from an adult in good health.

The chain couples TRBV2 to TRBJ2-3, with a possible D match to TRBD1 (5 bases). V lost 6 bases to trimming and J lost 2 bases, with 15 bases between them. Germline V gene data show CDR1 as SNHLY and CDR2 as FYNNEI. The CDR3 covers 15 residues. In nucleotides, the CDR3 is TGTGCCAGCAGGTCTAGGGGTGCCTACACAGATACGCAGTATTTT. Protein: CASRSRGAYTDTQYF.

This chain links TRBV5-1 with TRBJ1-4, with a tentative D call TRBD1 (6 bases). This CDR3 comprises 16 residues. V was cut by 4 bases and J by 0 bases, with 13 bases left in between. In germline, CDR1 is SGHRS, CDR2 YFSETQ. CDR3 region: CASSLQGQATNEKLFF. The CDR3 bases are TGCGCCAGCAGCCTACAGGGACAAGCAACTAATGAAAAACTGTTTTTT. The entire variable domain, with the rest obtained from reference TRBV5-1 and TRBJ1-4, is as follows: KAGVTQTPRYLIKTRGQQVTLSCSPISGHRSVSWYQQTPGQGLQFLFEYFSETQRNKGNFPGRFSGRQFSNSRSEMNVSTLELGDSALYLCASSLQGQATNEKLFFGSGTQLSVL.